What follows are 4 T cell receptor beta chains derived from one specimen sequenced in a study of T cells after yellow fever vaccination. TCRdb re-derived calls from the 5' RACE reads in MiXCR, one entry per CDR3 protein. The profile shows about 630,000 distinct CDR3 sequences, about 12% of them singletons. Sequenced here: PBMCs, sampled on the day of the yellow fever booster vaccination. These receptors all come from a man aged 25-40 years who received the YFV17D yellow fever vaccine.

In this sample, this clonotype turned up a few times. The chain joins TRBV20-1 to TRBJ2-5, with TRBD2 identical over 11 bases. Germline CDR1 is DFQATT and CDR2 is SNEGSKA (reference sequence). The CDR3 sequence is 14 residues long. Trimming removed 6 bases from V and 7 bases from J; junction bases left unmatched: 10. CDR3 nucleotides: TGCAGTGCCCCGGGACTAGCGGATCTGGGGACCCAGTACTTC. It specifies CSAPGLADLGTQYF.

The chain joins TRBV9 to TRBJ1-2, with 9 bases that match TRBD1. Germline trimming cut 4 bases from V and 6 bases from J; bases unmatched to any gene: 10. There are 15 residues in the CDR3. Germline-derived CDR1 and CDR2 are SGDLS and YYNGEE. For the CDR3, the DNA is TGTGCCAGCAGCCCCCGGACAGGGGTAAGACATGGCTACACCTTC. It is translated as CASSPRTGVRHGYTF.

The V call is TRBV7-2, the J call TRBJ2-3, with D perhaps assigned TRBD1 or TRBD2 (5 bases each). This CDR3 is built from 16 residues. Germline V gene lookup returns CDR1 SGHTA and CDR2 FQGNSA. V lost 5 bases and J lost 5, with 20 bases in between. CDR3 nucleotide sequence: TGTGCCAGCAGCAGCATTGGGGGTGGGATAATAGATACGCAGTATTTT. Its translation: CASSSIGGGIIDTQYF.

A few counts support this clonotype. The chain carries TRBV5-1 and TRBJ2-1; D gene unclear. The germline V gene encodes CDR1 SGHRS and CDR2 YFSETQ. The CDR3 spans 12 residues. V lost 0 bases to trimming and J lost 9 bases, with 7 bases between them. CDR3 sequence: CASSLVFGEQFF. DNA of the CDR3: TGCGCCAGCAGCTTGGTATTTGGTGAGCAGTTCTTC.